This T cell receptor beta chain was sequenced for a study of shared clonotypes between healthy human individuals (dated by TCRdb to between 2020 and 2021). Turning to the overall study: The cohort comprised two women and a few men aged 18 to 49 years. For each donor, CD4 naive and CD4 memory were each run on three plates, CD8 naive on two plates, and CD8 memory on one plate. The study deeply sequenced blood TCR repertoires of about five healthy adults to estimate repertoire size and the extent of clonotype sharing between individuals. To increase sequencing depth and limit assay-specific biases, TCR repertoire library preparation and sequencing were carried out by different laboratories using diverse techniques. Each donor's leukapheresis produced roughly between roughly 0.85 and 9 billion PBMCs.

CD8 naive samples consisted of CD45RO-negative cells that were positively selected for CCR7, yielding a CD45RA+CCR7+ population without TemRA cells. Donors were healthy HIV-negative adults with no recently reported acute infections or vaccinations. Every donor was a Caucasian adult residing in Nashville, Tennessee, USA. After blood collection by leukapheresis, PBMCs were isolated using Ficoll-Histopaque density gradient centrifugation and then cryopreserved in the vapor phase of liquid nitrogen. Analytical flow cytometry was used to check the purity and quantity of every magnetically sorted T cell population. Each sorted fraction had its genomic DNA isolated and then quantified by UV absorbance on a Nanodrop 2000c. TCR CDR3 regions were amplified from genomic DNA by multiplex PCR using the deep immunoSEQ assay. Genomic DNA extracted from each cell subset was distributed evenly over all wells of several immunoSEQ 96-well plates, and each plate served as one replicate. For sorted subsets, each replicate PCR was loaded with about 200 ng genomic DNA, equivalent to some 31,000 T cell genomes. Purified libraries were quantified with a Qubit 3.0 fluorometer, sized on a Bioanalyzer 2100, and re-quantified with the KAPA Library Quantification kit. Each immunoSEQ 96-well plate was sequenced on its own single-read 150-cycle Illumina NextSeq 550 flow cell. The original methods were these. Because the immunoSEQ output held only junctional sequences and lacked quality scores, the filtering could not match the filtering applied to full-length reads. To assign V/J genes and CDR3, sequences were annotated using PyIR, a Python wrapper for IgBLAST v1.9, with IMGT germline references. Reads with weak V/J assignments (E-value above 1e-6), missing CDR3, stop codons, out-of-frame junctions, or ambiguous translated residues were removed. A V3J clonotype was defined by an identical inferred V gene, J gene, and CDR3 amino acid sequence. The percentage overlap between two repertoires was calculated by dividing the number of shared unique clonotypes by the size of the smaller repertoire. Richness of each repertoire was evaluated using RTK rarefaction, the Chao1 estimator, and Recon v2.1 estimates of unobserved clonotypes. For all TCRbeta clonotypes obtained by the gDNA method from several donors, generation probabilities were computed with OLGA. TCRdb's version of the immuneACCESS table is confined to in-frame rearrangements and falls short of the full clone set. An unresolved V gene accounts for under half of the shortfall where checked; the remainder is of unknown origin. The V and J calls and clone size come from that table; D and trimming were worked out from the DNA. Here the sample has about 2 million clones; approximately 94% occur a single time. 0.95% to 1.5% of the sample goes to the ten largest clones.

This clone was recorded only once. What this receptor recognizes is not known. Base qualities are not recorded, but no much larger clone differs from it by a single base. Points the paper makes about the study in general: Naive subsets generally had larger estimated clonotype richness than memory subsets. Because the study included a small number of donors, the genetic and exposure-history diversity represented was limited. Sampling was restricted to blood, and TCR repertoires in tissues likely differ from the TCR repertoires found in blood. Clonotypes shared by all four sorted-subset donors showed higher generation probabilities than non-shared clonotypes. Even with the large sequencing depth, rarefaction of the sorted-subset datasets indicated that sequencing was incomplete. Pairwise subsampling led to the expectation that sequencing depth would affect the degree of clonotype sharing among donors. Sharing across a handful of donors was observed for about 4.8% of naive CD4, less than 4% of naive CD8, 2.3% of memory CD4, and roughly 0.4% of memory CD8 clonotypes.

Ends trimmed: V by 3 bases, J by 7 bases; bases unmatched to a gene: 3. Looking up the germline V gene (reference sequence) yields CDR1 SEHNR and CDR2 FQNEAQ. From its cysteine to its phenylalanine, the CDR3 spans 15 amino acids. Just CDR3 DNA is preserved here, 45 bases in frame from base 1. This receptor chain uses TRBV7-9 and TRBJ2-4; 13 middle bases align to TRBD2. This sequence was found in a young man in good health. The sequenced material came from naive CD8+ T cells sorted from blood. The cell subset or site label for this specimen denotes: CD45RA+CCR7+. The CDR3 region reads CASSFGTSGINIQYF. The nucleotide sequence reads as follows: TGTGCCAGCAGCTTCGGGACTAGCGGGATTAACATTCAGTACTTC. The entire variable domain, with the stretches around the CDR3 drawn from the reference TRBV7-9 and TRBJ2-4 proteins, is DTGVSQNPRHKITKRGQNVTFRCDPISEHNRLYWYRQTLGQGPEFLTYFQNEAQLEKSRLLSDRFSAERPKGSFSTLEIQRTEQGDSAMYLCASSFGTSGINIQYFGAGTRLSVL.